The next 24 T cell receptor beta chains were all read from a single sample in a study of Ad26.COV2.S vaccination and SARS-CoV-2 variants. Treatment specified: around 19 received Ad26.COV2.S at low or high dose, single or two shots; several received placebo; per-sample allocation not given. At day 63 after the first vaccine or placebo injection, samples were drawn. Profiling relied on immunoSEQ multiplex PCR, and the TCRdb table lists in-frame clones only, not all of them. The data contain 500,000 or so clones, 80% to 90% of them seen just once; the ten biggest clones take up around 2.6%. Sequencing used peripheral blood, obtained in a trial of Ad26.COV2.S vaccine versus placebo. The receptor source for this set is a person between 18 and 59 years old who received the Ad26.COV2.S COVID-19 vaccine or a placebo.

In this sample, this clone turned up a few times. The same CDR3 also results from other DNA sequences found in this sample. This chain uses TRBV19 with TRBJ1-3; weak D call: TRBD1 (5 bases). V gave up 1 base and J gave up 2 bases, with 6 bases separating them. Per germline, CDR1 LNHDA and CDR2 SQIVND (reference sequence). The CDR3 sequence is 14 residues long. The CDR3 coding sequence is TGTGCCAGTAGTATAGGAGGGGCTGGAAACACCATATATTTT. It encodes CASSIGGAGNTIYF.

The V gene is TRBV5-5, the J gene TRBJ1-5, with a possible D match to TRBD1 (6 bases). Germline CDR1 is SGHKS and CDR2 is YYEKEE (reference sequence). Trimming pared 0 bases from V and 5 bases from J, leaving 12 bases between. The CDR3 is made up of 15 amino acids. DNA for the CDR3: TGTGCCAGCAGCTTGGTAGGGACATCTCATCAGCCCCAGCATTTT. This encodes CASSLVGTSHQPQHF.

The chain couples TRBV4-3 to TRBJ2-3; D gene unclear. Trimming took 1 base from V and 0 from J, leaving 8 bases between them. Germline V gene data show CDR1 as LGHNA and CDR2 as YSLEER. This CDR3 comprises 15 residues. The CDR3 DNA reads as TGCGCCAGCAGCCAAGTCTATTCTAGCACAGATACGCAGTATTTT. This codes for CASSQVYSSTDTQYF.

V usage is TRBV24-1 and J usage is TRBJ2-5; 12 bases fit TRBD2. CDR1 KGHDR and CDR2 SFDVKD come from the germline V gene. The CDR3 has 15 amino acids. Trimming at V came to 4 bases and at J to 6 bases, leaving 5 bases not matched to a gene. The CDR3: CATSEPSGRAKTQYF. The CDR3 DNA follows: TGTGCCACCAGTGAGCCTAGCGGGAGGGCGAAGACCCAGTACTTC.

The chain recombines TRBV19 with TRBJ1-5; 9 nucleotides align to TRBD1. Per germline, CDR1 LNHDA and CDR2 SQIVND (reference sequence). The CDR3 has 16 residues. J was trimmed by 0 bases and V by 4 bases; bases with no gene match: 4. Here the CDR3 DNA reads TGTGCCAGTAGTAAGAGGACAGGGGATAGCAATCAGCCCCAGCATTTT. It codes for CASSKRTGDSNQPQHF.

This rearrangement joins TRBV2 to TRBJ2-2; 8 bases line up with TRBD1. This CDR3 contains 18 residues. Germline loops: CDR1 SNHLY, CDR2 FYNNEI. J lost 5 bases, V lost 0 bases, and 11 bases had no gene match. Here the CDR3 reads CASSEALRQGILTGELFF. The CDR3 DNA reads TGTGCCAGCAGTGAAGCTCTGAGACAGGGGATCTTGACCGGGGAGCTGTTTTTT.

The rearrangement joins TRBV27 to TRBJ2-2; 9 positions match TRBD1. V lost 6 bases, J lost 1 base, and 6 bases stayed unmatched. The CDR3 totals 16 residues. Germline values: CDR1 MNHEY, CDR2 SMNVEV (reference sequence). CDR3 nucleotide sequence: TGTGCCAGCAGGGACAGGGGACAGAAGAACACCGGGGAGCTGTTTTTT. This translates into CASRDRGQKNTGELFF.

The rearrangement links TRBV5-1 to TRBJ2-5; the D gene could be TRBD1 or TRBD2 (5 bases each). Germline-derived CDR1 and CDR2 are SGHRS and YFSETQ. The CDR3 length is 13 residues. V shed 2 bases and J shed 5 bases, with 10 bases lying between them. CDR3 nucleotide sequence: TGCGCCAGCAGCTTCCGGGGCCGCGAGACCCAGTACTTC. This gives the protein CASSFRGRETQYF.

This chain uses TRBV6-6 with TRBJ1-1; TRBD1 agrees at 7 bases. The CDR3 spans 11 residues. The germline V gene has CDR1 MNHNY and CDR2 SVGAGI (reference sequence). J gave up 11 bases and V 7 bases, and 7 bases lay outside the gene matches. CDR3 in DNA: TGTGCCAGCACCCAGACAGGGTTGGCTTTCTTT. It codes for CASTQTGLAFF.

The chain uses TRBV6-5 and TRBJ2-7, with 7 bases fitting TRBD2. Germline V gene data show CDR1 as MNHEY and CDR2 as SVGAGI. The CDR3 loop spans 13 amino acids. Trimming at V came to 7 bases and at J to 1 base, leaving 4 bases not matched to a gene. Written as DNA, the CDR3 is TGTGCCAGCATGTGGGAGGGATCCTACGAGCAGTACGTC. Its protein is CASMWEGSYEQYV.

The chain couples TRBV3-1 (or the pseudogene TRBV3-2) to TRBJ2-1; TRBD2 agrees at 9 bases. The CDR3 runs to 14 residues. Per the germline V gene, CDR1 is LGHDT and CDR2 is YNNKEL (reference sequence). V lost 1 base, J lost 10 bases, and 5 bases stayed unmatched. In DNA, the CDR3 is TGTGCCAGCAGCCAAGGCGGGGGGGTAAAAGAGCAGTTCTTC. Encoded protein: CASSQGGGVKEQFF.

The V and J genes are TRBV3-1 (or the pseudogene TRBV3-2) and TRBJ2-2, with a tentative D call TRBD2 (6 bases). The ends were cut back, 1 base at V and 4 bases at J, with 7 bases in the middle. CDR3 size: 14 residues. Per germline, CDR1 LGHDT and CDR2 YNNKEL (reference sequence). CDR3 sequence: CASSQAGVTGELFF. As DNA, the CDR3 is TGTGCCAGCAGCCAAGCGGGAGTCACCGGGGAGCTGTTTTTT.

The CDR3 DNA reads TGTGCCAGCAGCCAAGTTCGGGGGTCAGAGACCCAGTACTTC. Protein sequence: CASSQVRGSETQYF. The chain is built from TRBV3-1 (or the pseudogene TRBV3-2) and TRBJ2-5; tentative D call: TRBD2 (6 bases). The CDR3 totals 14 residues. The ends were cut back, 1 base at V and 4 bases at J, with 10 bases in the middle. Germline CDR1 is LGHDT and CDR2 is YNNKEL (reference sequence).

A single count supports this clone. The rearrangement links TRBV21-1 to TRBJ1-4. TRBV21-1 is assigned pseudogene status. CDR3 length: 14 amino acids. CDR3 nucleotides: TGTGCCAGCAGCAAAACGGAGGGAGATGAAAAACTGTTTTTT. Translated, it gives CASSKTEGDEKLFF.

The V gene is TRBV4-2, the J gene TRBJ2-5; no clear D gene. Germline-derived CDR1 and CDR2 are LGHNA and YNFKEQ. Trimming cost V 1 base and J 1 base, with 7 bases left between them. The CDR3 loop spans 14 amino acids. CDR3 amino acids: CASSQVPTQETQYF. DNA for the CDR3: TGTGCCAGCAGCCAAGTTCCTACCCAAGAGACCCAGTACTTC.

The genes are TRBV10-3 and TRBJ1-6, with D maybe TRBD1 (5 bases). This CDR3 is 18 amino acids long. CDR1 and CDR2 from the germline V gene are ENHRY and SYGVKD. The germline V and J ends were trimmed by 2 bases and 0 bases, with 14 bases remaining between them. The CDR3 reads CAISETGAVSSYNSPLHF. In DNA, the CDR3 is TGTGCCATCAGTGAGACCGGGGCCGTGAGCTCCTATAATTCACCCCTCCACTTT.

The DNA of the CDR3 is TGCGCCAGTACCACTAGCCCCGGGGCCAACGTCCTGACTTTC. It yields the protein CASTTSPGANVLTF. The V call is TRBV5-1, the J call TRBJ2-6; a possible D gene is TRBD2 (6 bases). Germline V gene lookup returns CDR1 SGHRS and CDR2 YFSETQ. The length of the CDR3 is 14 residues. V shed 8 bases and J shed 4 bases, with 13 bases lying between them.

The V gene is TRBV7-2, the J gene TRBJ2-7, with 8 bases aligning to TRBD1. J gave up 6 bases and V 5 bases, and 9 bases lay outside the gene matches. Germline-derived CDR1 and CDR2 are SGHTA and FQGNSA. This CDR3 spans 14 amino acids. The CDR3 is CASSRVQGASEQYV. DNA for the CDR3: TGTGCCAGCAGCCGGGTTCAGGGGGCCTCCGAGCAGTACGTC.

The rearrangement joins TRBV5-6 to TRBJ2-5, with 7 bases identical to TRBD1. Trimming cost V 2 bases and J 2 bases; bases outside gene matches: 6. Germline V gene lookup returns CDR1 SGHDT and CDR2 YYEEEE. The CDR3 runs to 15 residues. The CDR3 bases are TGTGCCAGCAGCTTAACCCCGACAGGGCAAGAGACCCAGTACTTC. Translated, it gives CASSLTPTGQETQYF.

The V call is TRBV7-9, the J call TRBJ1-4, with a possible D match to TRBD1 (6 bases). The V end lost 6 bases, the J end lost 4 bases, and 15 bases lay between the germline ends. CDR1 is SEHNR and CDR2 is FQNEAQ in the germline V gene (reference sequence). This CDR3 region has 15 residues. In nucleotides, the CDR3 is TGTGCCAGCAGAGGCGGAGGGGGTGATAATGAAAAACTGTTTTTT. Protein sequence: CASRGGGGDNEKLFF. The whole variable domain, filled in from reference TRBV7-9 and TRBJ1-4, reads DTGVSQNPRHKITKRGQNVTFRCDPISEHNRLYWYRQTLGQGPEFLTYFQNEAQLEKSRLLSDRFSAERPKGSFSTLEIQRTEQGDSAMYLCASRGGGGDNEKLFFGSGTQLSVL.

V is TRBV6-2 or TRBV6-3 and J is TRBJ1-5, with D hard to call. Germline CDR1 and CDR2: MNHEY and SVGEGT. The ends were cut back, 2 bases at V and 7 bases at J, with 21 bases in the middle. This CDR3 has 17 residues. Here the CDR3 reads CASSYRGGLLPEQPQHF. The CDR3, as DNA: TGTGCCAGCAGTTACCGCGGCGGCCTCCTTCCCGAGCAGCCCCAGCATTTT.

The chain's CDR3 is CASSQVPPGVGYTF. CDR3 DNA sequence: TGCGCCAGCAGCCAAGTTCCACCAGGCGTTGGCTACACCTTC. The chain joins TRBV4-3 to TRBJ1-2, with D hard to call. The V end was cut by 1 base, the J end by 7 bases, with 13 bases between. In germline, CDR1 is LGHNA, CDR2 YSLEER. The CDR3 loop spans 14 amino acids.

This chain links TRBV18 with TRBJ2-2, with TRBD2 matching 7 bases. With 3 bases clipped from V and 2 bases from J, the junction kept 9 bases outside the gene matches. CDR1 is KGHSH and CDR2 is LQKENI in the germline V gene. This CDR3 comprises 17 residues. The CDR3 spells CASSPSAGGSNTGELFF. CDR3 coding DNA: TGTGCCAGCTCACCCTCTGCCGGGGGGAGCAACACCGGGGAGCTGTTTTTT.

This chain joins TRBV7-2 and TRBJ2-7, with 8 bases identical to TRBD1. Germline CDR1 reads SGHTA; CDR2 reads FQGNSA. With V trimmed by 3 bases and J by 8 bases, 9 bases remained unmatched. This CDR3 spans 14 amino acids. The CDR3 coding sequence is TGTGCCAGCAGCTTCGTGGACAGGGAGTCCCAGCAGTACGTC. It encodes CASSFVDRESQQYV.